These T cell receptor beta chains were read from a single sample in a study of T cell changes during pregnancy in multiple sclerosis. The assay was immunoSEQ multiplex PCR, and TCRdb's table has in-frame clones only and misses some. The sample yields approximately 97,000 clones, around nine tenths seen once. Sequencing used peripheral blood, obtained in the second trimester of pregnancy. These receptors all come from a female donor in good health, enrolled as a control in a pregnancy study. CDR3s include the opening cysteine and the closing phenylalanine or tryptophan. D genes are given only for firm matches. Part of the rows lack a size; the others show once, few, many or a class for expanded clones.

D gene,V gene,clone size,J gene,CDR3 DNA,CDR3 protein
NA,TRBV20-1,NA,TRBJ2-1,TGCAGTGCGGGGGGGGGCTATGAGCAGTTCTTC,CSAGGGYEQFF
TRBD1,TRBV7-2,NA,TRBJ2-1,TGTGCCAGCAGCTTAGGACCCGGGACAGGGAATTCCTACAATGAGCAGTTCTTC,CASSLGPGTGNSYNEQFF
TRBD2,TRBV5-1,NA,TRBJ2-3,TGCGCCAGCAGCCTCCTACCCAGCGGGGCGACAGATACGCAGTATTTT,CASSLLPSGATDTQYF
TRBD1,TRBV9,NA,TRBJ2-7,TGTGCCAGCAGCGTAGGCATTGGGACAGTGAATATTAAGGAGCAGTACTTC,CASSVGIGTVNIKEQYF
NA,TRBV7-2,NA,TRBJ1-3,TGTGCCAGCAGCTTAGCAATCGTCTCTGGAAACACCATATATTTT,CASSLAIVSGNTIYF
NA,TRBV30,NA,TRBJ2-7,TGTGCGTGGTCGGACTTCTCATTTTACGAGCAGTACTTC,CAWSDFSFYEQYF
NA,TRBV11-2,NA,TRBJ2-1,TGTGCCTCCGAGGACACAGCTTACAATGAGCAGTTCTTC,CASEDTAYNEQFF
TRBD1,TRBV9,NA,TRBJ2-7,TGTGCCAGCAGCGCGGGGGGACAGGGAACGGTCTACGAGCAGTACTTC,CASSAGGQGTVYEQYF
NA,TRBV27,NA,TRBJ1-5,TGTGCCAGCAGTTTGAGGGTTCCCAATCAGCCCCAGCATTTT,CASSLRVPNQPQHF
NA,TRBV19,NA,TRBJ2-6,TGTGCCAGTAGTATCAGGTCCTCTGGGGCCAACGTCCTGACTTTC,CASSIRSSGANVLTF
NA,TRBV25-1,once,TRBJ2-7,TGTGCCAGCAGTGGGACACCGTACGAGCAGTACTTC,CASSGTPYEQYF
TRBD1,TRBV28,NA,TRBJ1-1,TGTGCCACTGGGAGTCAGACAGGGATGAACACTGAAGCTTTCTTT,CATGSQTGMNTEAFF
NA,TRBV6-1,NA,TRBJ2-2,TGTGCCACCGCCAAACAGGGATCGAACACCGGGGAGCTGTTTTTT,CATAKQGSNTGELFF
TRBD1,TRBV28,NA,TRBJ2-4,TGTGCCAGCAGTCCCCAGACAGGGGGCAGGCAAAACATTCAGTACTTC,CASSPQTGGRQNIQYF
TRBD1,TRBV4-3,once,TRBJ1-6,TGCGCCAGCAGCCAAGCCGGGACAGGGTTTTCACCCCTCCACTTT,CASSQAGTGFSPLHF
NA,TRBV2,NA,TRBJ1-5,TGTGCCAGCAGTGAAGAGGGGATTCAGCCCCAGCATTTT,CASSEEGIQPQHF
NA,TRBV7-8,few,TRBJ1-1,TGTGCCAGCAGCTTACGCCGCGACCTCTCCAGAGGAGCTTTCTTT,CASSLRRDLSRGAFF
NA,TRBV19,NA,TRBJ1-4,TGTGCCAGTAGTCCAAGGGGGTTCGGGAATGAAAAACTGTTTTTT,CASSPRGFGNEKLFF
TRBD1,TRBV5-6,NA,TRBJ2-1,TGTGCCAGCCAGGCAGGGGGCAACTACAATGAGCAGTTCTTC,CASQAGGNYNEQFF
NA,TRBV6-5,NA,TRBJ1-5,TGTGCCAGCAGTTCGGGGGGACGGCAGCCCCAGCATTTT,CASSSGGRQPQHF
NA,TRBV7-2,NA,TRBJ2-1,TGTGCCAGCAGCCGAATAGTGGGCGATGAGCAGTTCTTC,CASSRIVGDEQFF
NA,TRBV9,NA,TRBJ2-1,TGTGCCAGCAGCGTAGCGGGGGGCCCAGGGTATGAGCAGTTCTTC,CASSVAGGPGYEQFF
TRBD1,TRBV29-1,NA,TRBJ2-7,TGCAGCGCCGCGACGCAGGGGGCCGAGCAGTACTTC,CSAATQGAEQYF
TRBD2,TRBV5-4,NA,TRBJ2-7,TGTGCCAGCAGCCCAGAGCGGGAGGGACGCGAGCAGTACTTC,CASSPEREGREQYF
TRBD1,TRBV27,NA,TRBJ2-7,TGTGCCAGCAGTTCACAGGGGAGCCCCTACGAGCAGTACTTC,CASSSQGSPYEQYF
TRBD1,TRBV10-3,NA,TRBJ1-3,TGTGCCATCAAAGGACAGGGCTCTGGAAACACCATATATTTT,CAIKGQGSGNTIYF
TRBD1,TRBV9,NA,TRBJ2-3,TGTGCCAGCAGCGTAGGGTATAGGGGGACAGGGGACCCAGATACGCAGTATTTT,CASSVGYRGTGDPDTQYF
TRBD2,TRBV19,NA,TRBJ2-1,TGTGCCACCCCTAGCGGGAGAAATTACAATGAGCAGTTCTTC,CATPSGRNYNEQFF
NA,TRBV29-1,NA,TRBJ2-7,TGCAGCGCTGCCGACAGTGGCAACTACGAGCAGTACTTC,CSAADSGNYEQYF
NA,TRBV19,NA,TRBJ1-6,TGTGCCAGTAGTACTAACAGGGAGAGTTGGTCACCCCTCCACTTT,CASSTNRESWSPLHF